A selection of T cell receptor beta chains follows, all from one sample in a study of PD-1 blockade in classical Hodgkin lymphoma. Clones were read by immunoSEQ multiplex PCR, and TCRdb kept only the in-frame ones, dropping some. The sample holds around 13,000 clones, around 80% seen once. The sequenced sample was peripheral blood mononuclear cells (PBMCs), obtained at baseline. The receptors were sampled from a human donor with classical Hodgkin lymphoma. Both conserved end residues are part of each CDR3. Each record gives: clone size, J gene, D gene, V gene, CDR3 protein, CDR3 DNA. D genes are given only for firm matches. The size entry is marked missing in some rows and otherwise reads once, few, many or a size class.

size: NA
J: TRBJ1-4
D: TRBD1
V: TRBV11-2
CDR3: CASSLSGGFLEKLFF
DNA: TGTGCCAGCAGCTTGTCAGGGGGCTTTTTGGAAAAACTGTTTTTT

size: NA
J: TRBJ1-2
D: NA
V: TRBV5-6
CDR3: CASSRVRDLENGYTF
DNA: TGTGCCAGCAGCCGCGTCCGGGACCTAGAAAATGGCTACACCTTC

size: NA
J: TRBJ1-1
D: TRBD1
V: TRBV7-9
CDR3: CASSPGQGREAFF
DNA: TGTGCCAGCAGCCCGGGACAGGGGAGGGAAGCTTTCTTT

size: few
J: TRBJ1-1
D: NA
V: TRBV28
CDR3: CASSLSLGNTEAFF
DNA: TGTGCCAGCAGTTTAAGTTTGGGGAACACTGAAGCTTTCTTT

size: NA
J: TRBJ1-1
D: NA
V: TRBV5-1
CDR3: CASSFLGGTNTEAFF
DNA: TGCGCCAGCAGCTTTCTGGGGGGGACGAACACTGAAGCTTTCTTT

size: NA
J: TRBJ2-5
D: TRBD1
V: TRBV27
CDR3: CASSPYGTGVHETQYF
DNA: TGTGCCAGCAGTCCTTACGGGACAGGGGTTCATGAGACCCAGTACTTC

size: NA
J: TRBJ1-5
D: NA
V: TRBV6-4
CDR3: CATPKKRGRVNQPQHF
DNA: TGTGCCACACCAAAGAAGCGGGGGAGGGTCAATCAGCCCCAGCATTTT

size: NA
J: TRBJ2-2
D: NA
V: TRBV28
CDR3: CASSFGTNTGELFF
DNA: TGTGCCAGCAGTTTTGGGACGAACACCGGGGAGCTGTTTTTT

size: NA
J: TRBJ2-1
D: TRBD2
V: TRBV19
CDR3: CASSIEGGPWNEQFF
DNA: TGTGCCAGTAGTATCGAGGGAGGGCCGTGGAATGAGCAGTTCTTC

size: NA
J: TRBJ2-1
D: NA
V: TRBV6-6
CDR3: CASSYSDGPYNEQFF
DNA: TGTGCCAGCAGTTACTCGGACGGGCCCTACAATGAGCAGTTCTTC

size: NA
J: TRBJ2-7
D: TRBD1
V: TRBV4-1
CDR3: CASSQDQGTGYDEQYF
DNA: TGCGCCAGCAGCCAAGATCAGGGGACAGGGTATGACGAGCAGTACTTC

size: NA
J: TRBJ2-7
D: NA
V: TRBV27
CDR3: CASSLGRVYEQYF
DNA: TGTGCCAGCAGTTTAGGAAGGGTGTACGAGCAGTACTTC

size: NA
J: TRBJ2-3
D: TRBD2
V: TRBV9
CDR3: CASSVVLSAGTKIDTQYF
DNA: TGTGCCAGCAGCGTCGTATTGTCTGCCGGGACTAAGATAGATACGCAGTATTTT

size: NA
J: TRBJ1-2
D: NA
V: TRBV18
CDR3: CASSPQDSFRGYTF
DNA: TGTGCCAGCTCACCACAGGACTCTTTCCGAGGCTACACCTTC

size: NA
J: TRBJ1-2
D: TRBD1
V: TRBV27
CDR3: CASSNRDRGFYGYTF
DNA: TGTGCCAGCAGTAACCGGGACAGGGGGTTCTATGGCTACACCTTC

size: once
J: TRBJ1-1
D: TRBD1
V: TRBV5-1
CDR3: CASSFRDRGTEAFF
DNA: TGCGCCAGCAGCTTCCGGGACAGGGGGACTGAAGCTTTCTTT

size: NA
J: TRBJ1-6
D: NA
V: TRBV7-3
CDR3: CASSFRYNSPLHF
DNA: TGTGCCAGCAGCTTCCGGTATAATTCACCCCTCCACTTT

size: NA
J: TRBJ2-7
D: TRBD2
V: TRBV7-8
CDR3: CASGAGGPNEQYF
DNA: TGTGCCAGCGGCGCGGGAGGCCCCAACGAGCAGTACTTC

size: NA
J: TRBJ1-5
D: NA
V: TRBV28
CDR3: CASSFSWVSNQPQHF
DNA: TGTGCCAGCAGTTTCTCCTGGGTCAGCAATCAGCCCCAGCATTTT

size: NA
J: TRBJ2-1
D: TRBD2
V: TRBV19
CDR3: CASSPKQRGPYNEQFF
DNA: TGTGCCAGTAGTCCCAAACAGCGGGGGCCCTACAATGAGCAGTTCTTC